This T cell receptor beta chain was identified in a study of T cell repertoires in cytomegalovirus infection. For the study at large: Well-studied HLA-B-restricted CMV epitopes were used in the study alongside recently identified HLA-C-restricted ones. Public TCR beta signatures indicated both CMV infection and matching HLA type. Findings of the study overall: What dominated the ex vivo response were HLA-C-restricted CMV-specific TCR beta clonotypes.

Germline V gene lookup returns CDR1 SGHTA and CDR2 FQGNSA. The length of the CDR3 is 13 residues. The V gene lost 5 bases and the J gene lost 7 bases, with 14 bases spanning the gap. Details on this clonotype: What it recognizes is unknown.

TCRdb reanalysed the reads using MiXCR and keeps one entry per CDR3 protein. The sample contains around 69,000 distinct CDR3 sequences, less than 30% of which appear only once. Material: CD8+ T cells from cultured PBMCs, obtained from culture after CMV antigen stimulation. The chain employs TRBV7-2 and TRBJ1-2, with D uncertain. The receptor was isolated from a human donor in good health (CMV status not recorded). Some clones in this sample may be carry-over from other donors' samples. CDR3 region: CASSQYGGSGYTF. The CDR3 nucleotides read TGTGCCAGCAGCCAATACGGTGGCAGTGGCTACACCTTC.